The 6 T cell receptor beta chains below come from one sample, sequenced in a study of technical replicates of blood from a few donors. The data were produced by immunoSEQ multiplex PCR, yet TCRdb's version contains in-frame clones alone and is incomplete. This sample carries roughly 15,000 clones, around 86% of them seen once, and the ten largest clones take 11%. The sequenced sample consisted of PBMCs. Receptors originate from a human donor in good health.

The CDR3 bases are TGTGCCAGCAGCTTGGTGAGGGGGAGGGATTCCTACGAGCAGTACTTC. Protein product: CASSLVRGRDSYEQYF. This chain connects TRBV11-1 to TRBJ2-7; D possibly corresponds to TRBD2 (7 bases). The CDR3 loop spans 16 amino acids. The V gene's germline CDR1 is SGHAT and CDR2 FQDESV (reference sequence). V shed 3 bases and J shed 1 base, with 16 bases lying between them. The variable domain in full, completed from reference TRBV11-1 and TRBJ2-7, reads EAEVAQSPRYKITEKSQAVAFWCDPISGHATLYWYRQILGQGPELLVQFQDESVVDDSQLPKDRFSAERLKGVDSTLKIQPAELGDSAMYLCASSLVRGRDSYEQYFGPGTRLTVT.

The CDR3, as DNA: TGTGCCAGTAATCCACAGGCGGGACAGGGACCGAATGAGCAGTTCTTC. It translates to CASNPQAGQGPNEQFF. The V and J genes are TRBV19 and TRBJ2-1, with 9 bases fitting TRBD1. The V and J ends lost 7 bases and 7 bases, in that order; junction bases with no gene match: 14. The length of the CDR3 is 16 residues. The germline V gene has CDR1 LNHDA and CDR2 SQIVND (reference sequence).

This sequence joins TRBV19 and TRBJ1-1; D remains unclear. Germline V gene lookup returns CDR1 LNHDA and CDR2 SQIVND (reference sequence). CDR3 length: 13 residues. V gave up 2 bases and J gave up 3 bases, with 7 bases separating them. The CDR3 coding sequence is TGTGCCAGTAGTATATCGCGGGACACTGAAGCTTTCTTT. Its protein is CASSISRDTEAFF.

The chain couples TRBV27 to TRBJ2-2, with 10 positions matching TRBD1. J was trimmed by 6 bases and V by 5 bases; bases with no gene match: 9. The CDR3 is 16 amino acids. Germline loops: CDR1 MNHEY, CDR2 SMNVEV (reference sequence). This CDR3 reads CASSVTGTGVAGELFF. The CDR3 region has the DNA TGTGCCAGCAGTGTAACCGGGACAGGGGTAGCCGGGGAGCTGTTTTTT.

This clone was observed once. The chain joins TRBV21-1 to TRBJ2-7; the D call in the table, TRBD1, was not verified against the DNA. TRBV21-1 is a known pseudogene. This CDR3 has 17 residues. Here the CDR3 DNA reads TGTGCCAGCAGCGAATCACCGGGACAGGGGTTTACCTACGAGCAGTACTTC. Encoded protein: CASSESPGQGFTYEQYF.

The chain has TRBV19 and TRBJ2-7; TRBD1 aligns across 8 bases. The germline V gene encodes CDR1 LNHDA and CDR2 SQIVND (reference sequence). The V gene end was trimmed by 2 bases and the J gene end by 7 bases; junction bases not matched to a gene: 7. CDR3 length: 14 amino acids. DNA of the CDR3: TGTGCCAGTAGTATACAGGGGGCGTTTTGGGAGCAGTACTTC. Encoded protein: CASSIQGAFWEQYF.